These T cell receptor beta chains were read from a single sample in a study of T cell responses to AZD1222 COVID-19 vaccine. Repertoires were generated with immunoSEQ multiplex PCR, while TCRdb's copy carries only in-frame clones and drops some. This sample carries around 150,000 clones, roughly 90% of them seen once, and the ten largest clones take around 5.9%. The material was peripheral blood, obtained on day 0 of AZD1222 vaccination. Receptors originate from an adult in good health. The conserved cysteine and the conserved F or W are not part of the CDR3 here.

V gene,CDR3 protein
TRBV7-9,ASSSTSGDHYNEQF
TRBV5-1,ASRPGTATGEQY
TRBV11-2,ASSFRVNTEAF
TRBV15,ATSREPPGGRETQY
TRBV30,AWSVGRNQPQH
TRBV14,ASSRPGLQNEKLF
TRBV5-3,ARSSNANRDFSYEQY
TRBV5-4,ASSLGDRGVYNSPLH
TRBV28,ASTPGLAEETQY
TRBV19,ASSVRTGPEDTQY
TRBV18,ASSPLGPSGAVSYEQY
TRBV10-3,AISGDMNTEAF
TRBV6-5,ASTSGGSGNTIY